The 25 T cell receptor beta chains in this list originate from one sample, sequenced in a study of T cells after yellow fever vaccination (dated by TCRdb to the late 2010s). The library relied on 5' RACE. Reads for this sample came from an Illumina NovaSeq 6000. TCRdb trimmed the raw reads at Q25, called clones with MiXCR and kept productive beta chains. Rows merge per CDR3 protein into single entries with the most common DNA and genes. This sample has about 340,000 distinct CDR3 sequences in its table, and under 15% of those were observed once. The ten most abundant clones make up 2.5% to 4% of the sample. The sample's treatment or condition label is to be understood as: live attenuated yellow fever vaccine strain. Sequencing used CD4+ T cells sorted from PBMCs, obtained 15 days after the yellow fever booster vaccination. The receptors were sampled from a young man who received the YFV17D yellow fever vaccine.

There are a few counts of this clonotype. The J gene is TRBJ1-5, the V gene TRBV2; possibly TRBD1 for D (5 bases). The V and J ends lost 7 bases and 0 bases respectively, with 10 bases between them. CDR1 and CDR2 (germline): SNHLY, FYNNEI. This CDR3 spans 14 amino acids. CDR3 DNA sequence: TGTGCCAGCATGCCGGGGCATAGCAATCAGCCCCAGCATTTT. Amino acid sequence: CASMPGHSNQPQHF.

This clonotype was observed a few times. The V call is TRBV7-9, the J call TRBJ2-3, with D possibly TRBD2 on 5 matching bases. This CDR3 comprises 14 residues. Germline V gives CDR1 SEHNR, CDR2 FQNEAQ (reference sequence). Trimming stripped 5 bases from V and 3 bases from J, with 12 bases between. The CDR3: CASSPGILTDTQYF. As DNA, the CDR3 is TGTGCCAGCAGCCCGGGAATTCTGACAGATACGCAGTATTTT.

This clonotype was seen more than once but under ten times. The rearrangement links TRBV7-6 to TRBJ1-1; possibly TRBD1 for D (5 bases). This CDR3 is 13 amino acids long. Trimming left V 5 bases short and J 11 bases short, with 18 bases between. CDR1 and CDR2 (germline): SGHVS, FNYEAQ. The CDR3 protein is CASSILAGTAAFF. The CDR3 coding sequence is TGTGCCAGCAGCATACTCGCCGGGACGGCCGCTTTCTTT.

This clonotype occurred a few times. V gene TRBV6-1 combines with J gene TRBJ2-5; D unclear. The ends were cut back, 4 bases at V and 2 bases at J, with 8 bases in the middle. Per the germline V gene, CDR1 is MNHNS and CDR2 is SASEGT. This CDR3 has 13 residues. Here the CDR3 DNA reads TGTGCCAGCAGTGGGTTGGATCAAGAGACCCAGTACTTC. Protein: CASSGLDQETQYF.

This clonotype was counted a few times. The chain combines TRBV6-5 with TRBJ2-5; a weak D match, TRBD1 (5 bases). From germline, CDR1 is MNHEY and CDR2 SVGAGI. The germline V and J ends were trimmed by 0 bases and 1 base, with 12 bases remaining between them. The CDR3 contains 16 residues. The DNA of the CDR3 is TGTGCCAGCAGTTACTCGCCAAGTCAGGGCCAAGAGACCCAGTACTTC. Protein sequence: CASSYSPSQGQETQYF.

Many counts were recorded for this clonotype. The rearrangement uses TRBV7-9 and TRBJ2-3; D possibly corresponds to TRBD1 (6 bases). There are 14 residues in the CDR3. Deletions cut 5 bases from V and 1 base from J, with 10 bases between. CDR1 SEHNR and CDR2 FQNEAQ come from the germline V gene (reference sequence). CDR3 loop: CASSPRQGTDTQYF. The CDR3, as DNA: TGTGCCAGCAGCCCCCGACAGGGCACAGATACGCAGTATTTT.

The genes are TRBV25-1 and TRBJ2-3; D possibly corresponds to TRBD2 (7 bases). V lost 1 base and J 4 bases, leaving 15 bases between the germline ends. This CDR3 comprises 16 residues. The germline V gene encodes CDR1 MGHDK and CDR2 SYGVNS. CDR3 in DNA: TGTGCCAGCAGTGAATCTAGGGGGGGCCGCTCAGATACGCAGTATTTT. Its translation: CASSESRGGRSDTQYF.

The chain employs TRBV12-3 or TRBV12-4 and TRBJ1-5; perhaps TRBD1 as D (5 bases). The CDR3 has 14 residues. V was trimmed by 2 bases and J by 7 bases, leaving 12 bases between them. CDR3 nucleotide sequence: TGTGCCAGCAGTTTACGGCAGGGTCCCCAGCCCCAGCATTTT. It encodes CASSLRQGPQPQHF.

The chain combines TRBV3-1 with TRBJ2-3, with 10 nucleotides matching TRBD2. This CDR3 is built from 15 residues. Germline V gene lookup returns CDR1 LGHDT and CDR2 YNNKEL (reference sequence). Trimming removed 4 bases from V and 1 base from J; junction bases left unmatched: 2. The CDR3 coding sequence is TGTGCCAGCAGCCCTAGCGGGGGCCGCACAGATACGCAGTATTTT. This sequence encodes CASSPSGGRTDTQYF.

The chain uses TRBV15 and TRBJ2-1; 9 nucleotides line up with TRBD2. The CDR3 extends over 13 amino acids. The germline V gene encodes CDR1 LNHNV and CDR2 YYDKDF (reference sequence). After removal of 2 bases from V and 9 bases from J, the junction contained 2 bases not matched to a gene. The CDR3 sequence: CATSRLAGFEQFF. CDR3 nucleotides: TGTGCCACCAGCAGACTAGCGGGGTTTGAGCAGTTCTTC. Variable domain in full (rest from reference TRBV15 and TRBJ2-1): DAMVIQNPRYQVTQFGKPVTLSCSQTLNHNVMYWYQQKSSQAPKLLFHYYDKDFNNEADTPDNFQSRRPNTSFCFLDIRSPGLGDTAMYLCATSRLAGFEQFFGPGTRLTVL.

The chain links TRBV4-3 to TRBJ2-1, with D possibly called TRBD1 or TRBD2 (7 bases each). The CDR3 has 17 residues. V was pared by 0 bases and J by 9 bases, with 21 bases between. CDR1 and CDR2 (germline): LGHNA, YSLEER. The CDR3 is CASSQEVAGGVYGEQFF. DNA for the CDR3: TGCGCCAGCAGCCAAGAAGTAGCAGGGGGGGTCTACGGTGAGCAGTTCTTC.

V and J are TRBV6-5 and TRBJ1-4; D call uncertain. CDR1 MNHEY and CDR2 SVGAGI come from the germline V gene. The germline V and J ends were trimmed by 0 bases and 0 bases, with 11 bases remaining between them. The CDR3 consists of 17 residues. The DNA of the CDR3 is TGTGCCAGCAGTTACTCTCCCGGGGAGGCAACTAATGAAAAACTGTTTTTT. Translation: CASSYSPGEATNEKLFF.

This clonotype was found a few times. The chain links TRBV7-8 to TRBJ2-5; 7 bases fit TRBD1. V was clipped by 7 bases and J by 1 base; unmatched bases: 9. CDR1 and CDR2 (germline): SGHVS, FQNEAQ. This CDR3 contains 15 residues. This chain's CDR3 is CASTQRGQLQETQYF. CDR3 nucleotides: TGTGCCAGCACCCAAAGGGGGCAGCTCCAAGAGACCCAGTACTTC.

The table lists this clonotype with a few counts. CDR3 region: CASSLRVDSGAFF. As DNA, the CDR3 is TGTGCCAGCAGTTTAAGGGTGGACAGTGGGGCTTTCTTT. V and J are TRBV12-3 or TRBV12-4 and TRBJ1-1; D might be TRBD1 (6 bases). V was shortened by 2 bases and J by 11 bases, with 15 bases between the two germline ends. CDR3 length: 13 amino acids.

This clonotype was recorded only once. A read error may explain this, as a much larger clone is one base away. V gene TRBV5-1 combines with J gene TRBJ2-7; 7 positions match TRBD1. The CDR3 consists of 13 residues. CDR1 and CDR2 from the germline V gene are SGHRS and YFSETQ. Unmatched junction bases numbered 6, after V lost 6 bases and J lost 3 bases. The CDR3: CASTQDRFYEQYF. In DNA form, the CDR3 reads TGCGCCAGCACCCAGGACAGGTTCTACGAGCAGTACTTC.

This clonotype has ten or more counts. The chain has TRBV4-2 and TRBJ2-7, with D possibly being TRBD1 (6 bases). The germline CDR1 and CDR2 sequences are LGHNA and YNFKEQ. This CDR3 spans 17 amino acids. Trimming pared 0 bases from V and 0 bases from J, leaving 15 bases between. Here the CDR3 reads CASSQEGWGQSSYEQYF. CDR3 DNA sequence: TGTGCCAGCAGCCAAGAAGGTTGGGGGCAGAGCTCCTACGAGCAGTACTTC.

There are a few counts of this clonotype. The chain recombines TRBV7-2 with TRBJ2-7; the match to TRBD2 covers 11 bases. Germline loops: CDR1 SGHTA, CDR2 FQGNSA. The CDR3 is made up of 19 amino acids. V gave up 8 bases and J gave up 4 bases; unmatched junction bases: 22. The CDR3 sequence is CASARARASGGSWGYEQYF. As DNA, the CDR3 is TGTGCCAGCGCCAGGGCCCGGGCTAGCGGGGGGTCTTGGGGTTACGAGCAGTACTTC. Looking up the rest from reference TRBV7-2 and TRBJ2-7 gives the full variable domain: GAGVSQSPSNKVTEKGKDVELRCDPISGHTALYWYRQSLGQGLEFLIYFQGNSAPDKSGLPSDRFSAERTGGSVSTLTIQRTQQEDSAVYLCASARARASGGSWGYEQYFGPGTRLTVT.

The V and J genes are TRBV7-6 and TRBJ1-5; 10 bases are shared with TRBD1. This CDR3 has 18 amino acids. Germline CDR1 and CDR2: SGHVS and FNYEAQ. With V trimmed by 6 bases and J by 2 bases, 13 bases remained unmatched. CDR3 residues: CASSPVLGQGSGNQPQHF. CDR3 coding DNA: TGTGCCAGCAGTCCAGTACTGGGACAGGGGAGTGGCAATCAGCCCCAGCATTTT.

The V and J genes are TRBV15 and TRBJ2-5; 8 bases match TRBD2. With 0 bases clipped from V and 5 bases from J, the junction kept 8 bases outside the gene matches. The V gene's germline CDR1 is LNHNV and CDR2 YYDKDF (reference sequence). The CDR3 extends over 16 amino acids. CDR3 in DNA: TGTGCCACCAGCAGAGATCGAGCGGGGGCCGGGGAGACCCAGTACTTC. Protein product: CATSRDRAGAGETQYF.

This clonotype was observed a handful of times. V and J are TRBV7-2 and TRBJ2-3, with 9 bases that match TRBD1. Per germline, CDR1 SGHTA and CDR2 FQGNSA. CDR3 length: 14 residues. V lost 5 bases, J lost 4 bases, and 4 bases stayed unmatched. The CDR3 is CASSPTGGSDTQYF. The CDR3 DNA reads TGTGCCAGCAGCCCGACAGGGGGGTCAGATACGCAGTATTTT.

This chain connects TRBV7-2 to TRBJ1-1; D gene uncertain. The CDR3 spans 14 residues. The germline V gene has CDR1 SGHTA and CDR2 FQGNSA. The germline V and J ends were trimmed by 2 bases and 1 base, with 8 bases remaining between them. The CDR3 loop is CASSLNSGNTEAFF. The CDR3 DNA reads TGTGCCAGCAGCTTAAATAGTGGGAACACTGAAGCTTTCTTT.

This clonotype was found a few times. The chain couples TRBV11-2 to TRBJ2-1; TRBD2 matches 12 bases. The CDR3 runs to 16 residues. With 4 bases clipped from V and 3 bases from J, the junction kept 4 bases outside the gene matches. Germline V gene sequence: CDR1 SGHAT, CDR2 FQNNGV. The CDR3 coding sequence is TGTGCCAGCAGCTCCCTACTAGCGGGGGGCTACAATGAGCAGTTCTTC. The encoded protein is CASSSLLAGGYNEQFF.

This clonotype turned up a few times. The CDR3 reads CSAGNRGGSYEQYF. Here the CDR3 DNA reads TGCAGTGCTGGCAACAGGGGTGGTTCCTACGAGCAGTACTTC. V is TRBV20-1 and J is TRBJ2-7; 7 bases map to TRBD1. Germline lookup yields CDR1 DFQATT and CDR2 SNEGSKA (reference sequence). Trimming removed 5 bases from V and 1 base from J; junction bases left unmatched: 8. This CDR3 spans 14 amino acids.

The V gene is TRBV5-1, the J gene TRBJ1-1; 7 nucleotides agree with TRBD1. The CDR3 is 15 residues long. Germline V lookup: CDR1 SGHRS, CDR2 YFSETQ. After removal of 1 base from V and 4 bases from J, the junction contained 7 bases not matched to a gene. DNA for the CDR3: TGCGCCAGCAGCTTGACCACAGGGGTTGGCACTGAAGCTTTCTTT. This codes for CASSLTTGVGTEAFF.

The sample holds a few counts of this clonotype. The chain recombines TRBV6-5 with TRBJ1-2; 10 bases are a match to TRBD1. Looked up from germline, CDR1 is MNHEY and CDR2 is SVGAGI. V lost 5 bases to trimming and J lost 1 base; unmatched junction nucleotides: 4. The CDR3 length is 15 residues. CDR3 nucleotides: TGTGCCAGCAGTACCAGGACAGGGGGTAACTATGGCTACACCTTC. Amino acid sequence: CASSTRTGGNYGYTF.